The entry below gives a single TCR beta chain sequence along with its context. V shed 5 bases and J 0 bases; nucleotides not matched to a gene: 15. Looked up from germline, CDR1 is SGHRS and CDR2 is YFSETQ. There are 19 residues in the CDR3. TCRdb's table, derived via immunoSEQ multiplex PCR, lists solely in-frame clones and lacks some. The table shows about 58,000 clones, with about 82% occurring only once. The sample comes from a study of OX40 agonist ivuxolimab in advanced cancers. Whole-study context: Six ivuxolimab dose levels, 0.01 to 10 mg/kg, were given intravenously every 2 weeks.

Autoimmune disease history or systemic immunosuppression meant exclusion. This receptor was obtained from an adult with an advanced solid tumor such as melanoma, head and neck, liver or kidney cancer. This chain links TRBV5-1 with TRBJ1-3, with 9 bases matching TRBD1. This material consisted of CD4+ or CD8+ T cells sorted from blood, taken in a trial of the OX40 agonist ivuxolimab. In DNA form, the CDR3 reads TGCGCCAGCAGTCGGCTGGGACAGGGCGCCACGTTCTCTGGAAACACCATATATTTT. Its translation: CASSRLGQGATFSGNTIYF.